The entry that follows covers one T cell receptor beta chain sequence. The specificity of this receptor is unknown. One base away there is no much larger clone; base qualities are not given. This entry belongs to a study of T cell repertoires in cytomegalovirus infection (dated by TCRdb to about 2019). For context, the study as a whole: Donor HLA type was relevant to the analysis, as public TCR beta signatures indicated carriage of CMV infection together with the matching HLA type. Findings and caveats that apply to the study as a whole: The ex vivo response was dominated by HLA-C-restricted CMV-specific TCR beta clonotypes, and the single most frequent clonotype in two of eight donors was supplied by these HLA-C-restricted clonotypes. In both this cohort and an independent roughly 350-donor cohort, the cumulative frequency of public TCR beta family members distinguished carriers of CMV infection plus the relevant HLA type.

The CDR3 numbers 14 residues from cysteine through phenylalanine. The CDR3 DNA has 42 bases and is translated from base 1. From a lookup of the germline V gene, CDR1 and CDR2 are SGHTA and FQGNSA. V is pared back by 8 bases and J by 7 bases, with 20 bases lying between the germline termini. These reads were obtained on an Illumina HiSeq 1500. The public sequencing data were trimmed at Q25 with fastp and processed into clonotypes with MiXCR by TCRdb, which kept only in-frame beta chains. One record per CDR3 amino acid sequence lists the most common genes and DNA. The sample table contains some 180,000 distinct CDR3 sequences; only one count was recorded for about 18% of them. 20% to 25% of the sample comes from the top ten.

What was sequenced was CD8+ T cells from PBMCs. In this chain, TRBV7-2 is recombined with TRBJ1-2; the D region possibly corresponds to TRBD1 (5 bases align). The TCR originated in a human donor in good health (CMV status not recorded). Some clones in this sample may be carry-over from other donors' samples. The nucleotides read TGTGCCAGCCCGAGGGGCGGCCGGAACCGTGGCTACACCTTC. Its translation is CASPRGGRNRGYTF.